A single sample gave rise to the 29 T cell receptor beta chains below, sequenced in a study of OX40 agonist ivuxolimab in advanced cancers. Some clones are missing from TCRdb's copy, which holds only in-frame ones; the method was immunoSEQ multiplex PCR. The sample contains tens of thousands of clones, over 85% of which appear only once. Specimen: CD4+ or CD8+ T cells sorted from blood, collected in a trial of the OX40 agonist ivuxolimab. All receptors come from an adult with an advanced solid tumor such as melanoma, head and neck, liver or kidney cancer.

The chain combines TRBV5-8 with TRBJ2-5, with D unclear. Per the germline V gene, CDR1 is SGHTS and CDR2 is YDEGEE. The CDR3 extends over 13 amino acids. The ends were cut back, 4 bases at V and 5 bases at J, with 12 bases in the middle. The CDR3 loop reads CASSMRHGETQYF. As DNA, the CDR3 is TGTGCCAGCAGCATGCGGCACGGGGAGACCCAGTACTTC.

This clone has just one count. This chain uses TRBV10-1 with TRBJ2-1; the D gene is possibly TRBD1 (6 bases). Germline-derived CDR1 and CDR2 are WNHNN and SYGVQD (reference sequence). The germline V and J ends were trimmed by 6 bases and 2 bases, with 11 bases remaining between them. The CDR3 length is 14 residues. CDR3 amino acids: CASSLDRPYNEQFF. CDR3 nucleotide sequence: TGCGCCAGCAGCCTGGACAGACCCTACAATGAGCAGTTCTTC.

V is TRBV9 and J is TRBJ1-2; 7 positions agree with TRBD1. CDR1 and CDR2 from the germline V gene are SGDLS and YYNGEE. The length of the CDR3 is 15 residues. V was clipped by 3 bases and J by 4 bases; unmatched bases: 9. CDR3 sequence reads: CASSAGTALGYGYTF. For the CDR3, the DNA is TGTGCCAGCAGCGCGGGGACAGCTCTTGGCTATGGCTACACCTTC.

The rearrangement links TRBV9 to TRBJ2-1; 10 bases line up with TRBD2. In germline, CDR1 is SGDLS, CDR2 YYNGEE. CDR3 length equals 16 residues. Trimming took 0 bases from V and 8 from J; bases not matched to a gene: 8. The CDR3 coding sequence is TGTGCCAGCAGCGTAGATCTAGCGGGAGTACGGGATGAGCAGTTCTTC. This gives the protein CASSVDLAGVRDEQFF.

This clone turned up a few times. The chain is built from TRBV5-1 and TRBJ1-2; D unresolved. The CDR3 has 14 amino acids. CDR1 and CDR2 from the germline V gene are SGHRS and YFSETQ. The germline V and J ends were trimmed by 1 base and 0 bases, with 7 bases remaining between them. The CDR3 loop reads CASSLPRPNYGYTF. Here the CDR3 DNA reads TGCGCCAGCAGCTTGCCCAGGCCTAACTATGGCTACACCTTC.

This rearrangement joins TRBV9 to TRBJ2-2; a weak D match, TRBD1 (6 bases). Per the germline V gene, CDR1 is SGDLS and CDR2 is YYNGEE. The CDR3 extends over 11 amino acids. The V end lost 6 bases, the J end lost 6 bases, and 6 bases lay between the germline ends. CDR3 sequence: CASKGAGELFF. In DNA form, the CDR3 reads TGTGCCAGCAAGGGGGCCGGGGAGCTGTTTTTT.

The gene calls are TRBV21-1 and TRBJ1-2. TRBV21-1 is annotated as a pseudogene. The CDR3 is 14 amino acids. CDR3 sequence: CASILRGGSYGYTF. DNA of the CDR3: TGTGCCAGCATCCTCAGAGGAGGGTCTTATGGCTACACCTTC.

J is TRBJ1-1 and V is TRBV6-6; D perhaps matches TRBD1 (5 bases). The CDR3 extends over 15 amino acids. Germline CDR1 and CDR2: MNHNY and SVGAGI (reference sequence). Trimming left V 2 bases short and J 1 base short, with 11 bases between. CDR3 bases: TGTGCCAGCAGTTACGGTCGGCAGGGGAACACTGAAGCTTTCTTT. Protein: CASSYGRQGNTEAFF.

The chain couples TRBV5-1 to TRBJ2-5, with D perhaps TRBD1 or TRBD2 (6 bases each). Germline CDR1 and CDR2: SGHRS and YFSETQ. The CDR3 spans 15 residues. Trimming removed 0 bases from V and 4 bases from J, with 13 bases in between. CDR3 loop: CASSLAPGASETQYF. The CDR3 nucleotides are TGCGCCAGCAGCTTGGCCCCGGGGGCGTCAGAGACCCAGTACTTC.

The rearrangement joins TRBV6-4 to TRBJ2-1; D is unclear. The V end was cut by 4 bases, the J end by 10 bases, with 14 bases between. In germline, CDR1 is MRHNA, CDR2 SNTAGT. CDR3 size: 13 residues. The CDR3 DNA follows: TGTGCCAGCAGTGGGGGATTCTCTTCCGAGCAGTTCTTC. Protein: CASSGGFSSEQFF.

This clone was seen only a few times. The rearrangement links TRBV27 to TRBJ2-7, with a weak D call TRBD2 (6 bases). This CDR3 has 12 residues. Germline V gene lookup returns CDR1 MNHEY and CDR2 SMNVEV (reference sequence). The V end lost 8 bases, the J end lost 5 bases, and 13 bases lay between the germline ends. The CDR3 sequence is CASGSLADEQYF. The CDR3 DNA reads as TGTGCCAGCGGATCCTTAGCGGACGAGCAGTACTTC.

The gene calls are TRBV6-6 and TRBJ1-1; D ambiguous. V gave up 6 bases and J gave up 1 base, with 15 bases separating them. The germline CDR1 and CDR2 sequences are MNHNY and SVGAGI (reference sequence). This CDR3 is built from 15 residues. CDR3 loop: CASRLRRATNTEAFF. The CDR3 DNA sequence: TGTGCCAGCAGACTAAGACGAGCTACGAACACTGAAGCTTTCTTT.

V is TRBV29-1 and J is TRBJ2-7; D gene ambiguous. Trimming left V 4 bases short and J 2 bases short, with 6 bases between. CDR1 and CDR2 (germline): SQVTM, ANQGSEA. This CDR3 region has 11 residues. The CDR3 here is CSVAGAYEQYF. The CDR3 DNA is TGCAGCGTTGCCGGAGCCTACGAGCAGTACTTC.

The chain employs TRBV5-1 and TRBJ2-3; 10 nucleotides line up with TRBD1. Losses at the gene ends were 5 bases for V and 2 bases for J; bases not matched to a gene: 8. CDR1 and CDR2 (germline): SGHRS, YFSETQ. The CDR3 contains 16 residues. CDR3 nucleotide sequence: TGCGCCAGCAGGTCGAGGACAGGGGGAACCACAGATACGCAGTATTTT. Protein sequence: CASRSRTGGTTDTQYF.

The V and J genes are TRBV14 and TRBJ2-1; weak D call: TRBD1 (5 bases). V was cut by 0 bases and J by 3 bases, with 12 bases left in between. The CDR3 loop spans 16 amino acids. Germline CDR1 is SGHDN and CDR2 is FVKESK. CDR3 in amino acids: CASSQDETAIYNEQFF. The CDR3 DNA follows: TGTGCCAGCAGCCAAGATGAGACAGCGATCTACAATGAGCAGTTCTTC.

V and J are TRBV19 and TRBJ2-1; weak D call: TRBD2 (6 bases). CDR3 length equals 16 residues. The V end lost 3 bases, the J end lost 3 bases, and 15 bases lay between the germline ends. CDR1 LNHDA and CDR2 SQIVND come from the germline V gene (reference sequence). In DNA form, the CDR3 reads TGTGCCAGTAGTATGACGACTAGGGTTCTCTACAATGAGCAGTTCTTC. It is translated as CASSMTTRVLYNEQFF. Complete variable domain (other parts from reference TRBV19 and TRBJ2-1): DGGITQSPKYLFRKEGQNVTLSCEQNLNHDAMYWYRQDPGQGLRLIYYSQIVNDFQKGDIAEGYSVSREKKESFPLTVTSAQKNPTAFYLCASSMTTRVLYNEQFFGPGTRLTVL.

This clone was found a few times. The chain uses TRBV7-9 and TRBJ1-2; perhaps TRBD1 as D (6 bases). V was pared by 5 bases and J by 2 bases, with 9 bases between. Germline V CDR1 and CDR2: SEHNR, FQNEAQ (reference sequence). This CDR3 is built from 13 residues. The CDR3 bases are TGTGCCAGCAGCCCAGGACAGAACTATGGCTACACCTTC. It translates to CASSPGQNYGYTF.

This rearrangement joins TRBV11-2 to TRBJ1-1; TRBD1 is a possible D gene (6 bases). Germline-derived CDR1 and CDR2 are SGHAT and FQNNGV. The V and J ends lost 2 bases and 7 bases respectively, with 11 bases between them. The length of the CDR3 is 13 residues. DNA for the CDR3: TGTGCCAGCAGCTTAACGACAGGCTATGAAGCTTTCTTT. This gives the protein CASSLTTGYEAFF.

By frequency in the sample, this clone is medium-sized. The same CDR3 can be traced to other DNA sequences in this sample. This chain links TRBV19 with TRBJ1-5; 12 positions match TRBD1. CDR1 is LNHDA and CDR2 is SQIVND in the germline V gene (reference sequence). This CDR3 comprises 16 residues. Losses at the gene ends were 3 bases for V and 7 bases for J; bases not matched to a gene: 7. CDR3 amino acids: CASSIPGQGARQPQHF. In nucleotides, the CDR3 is TGTGCCAGTAGTATTCCGGGACAGGGGGCACGACAGCCCCAGCATTTT. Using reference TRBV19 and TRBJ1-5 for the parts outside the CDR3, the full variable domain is DGGITQSPKYLFRKEGQNVTLSCEQNLNHDAMYWYRQDPGQGLRLIYYSQIVNDFQKGDIAEGYSVSREKKESFPLTVTSAQKNPTAFYLCASSIPGQGARQPQHFGDGTRLSIL.

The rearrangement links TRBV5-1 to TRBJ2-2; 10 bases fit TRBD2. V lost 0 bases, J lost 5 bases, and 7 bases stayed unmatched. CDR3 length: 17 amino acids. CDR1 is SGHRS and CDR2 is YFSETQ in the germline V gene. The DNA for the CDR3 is TGCGCCAGCAGCTTGGCCCCTAGCGGGAGTGGGACCGGGGAGCTGTTTTTT. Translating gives CASSLAPSGSGTGELFF.

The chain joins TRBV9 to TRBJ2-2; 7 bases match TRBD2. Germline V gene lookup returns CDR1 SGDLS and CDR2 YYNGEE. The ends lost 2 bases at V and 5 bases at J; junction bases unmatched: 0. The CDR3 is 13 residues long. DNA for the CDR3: TGTGCCAGCAGCGTCGGGGGGACCGGGGAGCTGTTTTTT. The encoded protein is CASSVGGTGELFF.

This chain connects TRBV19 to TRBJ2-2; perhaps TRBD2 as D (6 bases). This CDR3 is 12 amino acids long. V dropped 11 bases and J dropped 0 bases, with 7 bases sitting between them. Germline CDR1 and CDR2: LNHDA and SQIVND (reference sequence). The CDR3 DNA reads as TGTGCCGGGGGGTCGAACACCGGGGAGCTGTTTTTT. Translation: CAGGSNTGELFF. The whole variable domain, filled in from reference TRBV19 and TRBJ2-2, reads DGGITQSPKYLFRKEGQNVTLSCEQNLNHDAMYWYRQDPGQGLRLIYYSQIVNDFQKGDIAEGYSVSREKKESFPLTVTSAQKNPTAFYLCAGGSNTGELFFGEGSRLTVL.

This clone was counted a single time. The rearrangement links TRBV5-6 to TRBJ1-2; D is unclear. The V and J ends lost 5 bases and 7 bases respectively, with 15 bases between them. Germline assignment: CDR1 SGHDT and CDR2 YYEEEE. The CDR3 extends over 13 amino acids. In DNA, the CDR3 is TGTGCCAGCAGGGGGTTCTTAGGGCCTGGCTACACCTTC. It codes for CASRGFLGPGYTF.

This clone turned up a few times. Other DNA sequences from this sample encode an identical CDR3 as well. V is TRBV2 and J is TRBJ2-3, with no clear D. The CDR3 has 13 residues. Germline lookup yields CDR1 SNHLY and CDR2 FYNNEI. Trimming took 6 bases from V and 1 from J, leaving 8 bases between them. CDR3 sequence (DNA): TGTGCCAGCAGGAGAGGTGGCACAGATACGCAGTATTTT. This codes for CASRRGGTDTQYF.

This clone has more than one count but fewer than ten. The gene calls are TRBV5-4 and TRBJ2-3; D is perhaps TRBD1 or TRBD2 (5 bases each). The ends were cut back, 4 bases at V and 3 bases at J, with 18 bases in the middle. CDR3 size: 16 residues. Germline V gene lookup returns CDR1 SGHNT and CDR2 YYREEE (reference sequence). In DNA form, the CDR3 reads TGTGCCAGCAGCACTGGGACCATAGGACCTACAGATACGCAGTATTTT. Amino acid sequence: CASSTGTIGPTDTQYF.

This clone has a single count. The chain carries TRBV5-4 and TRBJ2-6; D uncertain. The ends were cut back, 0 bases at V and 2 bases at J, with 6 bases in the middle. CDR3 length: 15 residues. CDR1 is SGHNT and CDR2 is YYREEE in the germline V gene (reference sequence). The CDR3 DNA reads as TGTGCCAGCAGCTTGGGACCTACTGGGGCCAACGTCCTGACTTTC. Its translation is CASSLGPTGANVLTF.

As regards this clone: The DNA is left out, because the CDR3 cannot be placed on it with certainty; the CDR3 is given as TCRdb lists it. The CDR3: CAIKNWVGQGNSPLHF. This chain joins TRBV21-1 and TRBJ1-6; TRBD1 was called by the table and not checked on the DNA. TRBV21-1 corresponds to a pseudogene. The CDR3 is 16 residues long, counting both termini.

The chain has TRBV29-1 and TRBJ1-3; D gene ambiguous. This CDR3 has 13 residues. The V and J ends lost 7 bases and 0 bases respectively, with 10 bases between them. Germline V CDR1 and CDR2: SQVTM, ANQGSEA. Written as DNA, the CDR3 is TGCAGCGCTAGTTTGAGCTCTGGAAACACCATATATTTT. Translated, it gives CSASLSSGNTIYF.

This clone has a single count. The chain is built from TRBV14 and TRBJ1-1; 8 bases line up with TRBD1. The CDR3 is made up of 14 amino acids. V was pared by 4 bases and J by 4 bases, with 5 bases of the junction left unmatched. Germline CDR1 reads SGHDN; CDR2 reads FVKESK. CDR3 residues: CASSPTGQGTEAFF. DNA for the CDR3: TGTGCCAGCAGCCCTACCGGACAGGGCACTGAAGCTTTCTTT.